These 30 T cell receptor beta chains were all obtained from the same sample, sequenced in a study of cytomegalovirus exposure and HLA in healthy donors. Here immunoSEQ multiplex PCR was the method, and the copy in TCRdb shows in-frame clones only, minus some. The table records hundreds of thousands of clones, 86% of them present only once. Specimen: PBMCs. These receptors all come from a woman under 30 in good health and CMV-seronegative.

The chain has TRBV4-2 and TRBJ2-2, with a possible D match to TRBD2 (5 bases). The CDR3 has 16 amino acids. Germline CDR1 and CDR2: LGHNA and YNFKEQ. V was trimmed by 1 base and J by 5 bases, leaving 14 bases between them. The CDR3 sequence is CASSQVTWESTGELFF. The CDR3 DNA is TGTGCCAGCAGCCAAGTAACGTGGGAGAGTACCGGGGAGCTGTTTTTT.

The genes are TRBV29-1 and TRBJ1-2; TRBD1 agrees at 9 bases. The J segment lost 4 bases and the V segment lost 8 bases, leaving 8 bases of the junction unmatched. There are 13 residues in the CDR3. Per germline, CDR1 SQVTM and CDR2 ANQGSEA. In DNA, the CDR3 is TGCAGCATCACGGGGACAGGGCTCTATGGCTACACCTTC. This sequence encodes CSITGTGLYGYTF.

The chain has TRBV18 and TRBJ2-3; 8 bases match TRBD2. CDR3 length equals 16 residues. V shed 2 bases, J shed 0 bases, and the junction held 4 bases outside the gene matches. Looked up from germline, CDR1 is KGHSH and CDR2 is LQKENI. The CDR3 reads CASSPRGLASTDTQYF. In DNA, the CDR3 is TGTGCCAGCTCACCAAGAGGACTAGCTAGCACAGATACGCAGTATTTT. Full variable domain (outside the CDR3, taken from reference TRBV18 and TRBJ2-3): NAGVMQNPRHLVRRRGQEARLRCSPMKGHSHVYWYRQLPEEGLKFMVYLQKENIIDESGMPKERFSAEFPKEGPSILRIQQVVRGDSAAYFCASSPRGLASTDTQYFGPGTRLTVL.

A remark on this clone: The same CDR3 can be traced to other DNA sequences in this sample. The chain carries TRBV28 and TRBJ1-3; 7 bases align to TRBD1. CDR1 and CDR2 from the germline V gene are MDHEN and SYDVKM. This CDR3 spans 15 amino acids. With 6 bases clipped from V and 0 bases from J, the junction kept 5 bases outside the gene matches. The CDR3 loop reads CASSPGTASGNTIYF. The CDR3 nucleotides are TGTGCCAGCAGCCCGGGGACAGCCTCTGGAAACACCATATATTTT.

This sequence joins TRBV5-1 and TRBJ2-3; D may be TRBD1 (6 bases). CDR1 and CDR2 (germline): SGHRS, YFSETQ. Trimming cost V 2 bases and J 1 base, with 11 bases left between them. The CDR3 runs to 15 residues. The CDR3 region has the DNA TGCGCCAGCAGCTTCACAGGGACGCGCACAGATACGCAGTATTTT. This encodes CASSFTGTRTDTQYF.

The V call is TRBV30, the J call TRBJ1-5; D ambiguous. CDR1 GTSNPN and CDR2 SVGIG come from the germline V gene (reference sequence). The CDR3 loop spans 22 amino acids. Trimming left V 3 bases short and J 1 base short, with 34 bases between. Here the CDR3 reads CAWRCGLAGGPSPTESNQPQHF. CDR3 DNA: TGTGCCTGGAGATGCGGGCTAGCGGGAGGGCCCAGTCCAACAGAAAGCAATCAGCCCCAGCATTTT.

The V and J genes are TRBV4-2 and TRBJ2-3; TRBD2 matches 7 bases. V shed 0 bases and J 4 bases; nucleotides not matched to a gene: 4. Germline CDR1 and CDR2: LGHNA and YNFKEQ. The CDR3 spans 15 residues. CDR3 sequence (DNA): TGTGCCAGCAGCCAAGATCCAGCGGGGCCAGATACGCAGTATTTT. Its protein is CASSQDPAGPDTQYF.

The sample holds one count of this clone. This chain joins TRBV9 and TRBJ2-3, with unresolved D. CDR1 SGDLS and CDR2 YYNGEE come from the germline V gene. V gave up 0 bases and J gave up 1 base, with 12 bases separating them. The CDR3 sequence is 16 residues long. The CDR3 nucleotides are TGTGCCAGCAGCGTAGTTAGTAGCATGGGCACAGATACGCAGTATTTT. Translating gives CASSVVSSMGTDTQYF.

V and J are TRBV27 and TRBJ2-5; D unresolved. This CDR3 contains 15 residues. The germline V gene has CDR1 MNHEY and CDR2 SMNVEV (reference sequence). V lost 2 bases to trimming and J lost 5 bases, with 15 bases between them. The CDR3 DNA follows: TGTGCCAGCAGTTTACTGAAATCCCAACAGGAGACCCAGTACTTC. Its translation is CASSLLKSQQETQYF.

The sample holds one count of this clone. The chain recombines TRBV18 with TRBJ1-2; D is perhaps TRBD1 (6 bases). Trimming took 6 bases from V and 0 from J, leaving 17 bases between them. Germline CDR1 KGHSH, CDR2 LQKENI. This CDR3 has 16 residues. The CDR3 bases are TGTGCCAGCTCGCGGTTTCGGGACAACACTAACTATGGCTACACCTTC. Residues: CASSRFRDNTNYGYTF.

The rearrangement uses TRBV2 and TRBJ2-7, with D unresolved. Trimming took off 10 bases at V and 2 bases at J, with 12 bases between the two ends. Germline CDR1 reads SNHLY; CDR2 reads FYNNEI. The CDR3 consists of 12 residues. CDR3 in amino acids: CATSFAAYEQYF. CDR3 nucleotide sequence: TGTGCCACCTCCTTTGCGGCCTACGAGCAGTACTTC. Combining the CDR3 with reference TRBV2 and TRBJ2-7 gives the whole variable domain EPEVTQTPSHQVTQMGQEVILRCVPISNHLYFYWYRQILGQKVEFLVSFYNNEISEKSEIFDDQFSVERPDGSNFTLKIRSTKLEDSAMYFCATSFAAYEQYFGPGTRLTVT.

The DNA of the CDR3 is TGTGCCAGCAGCCAGGGGACGGGCGGGGGTGGTAATGAGCAGTTCTTC. It translates to CASSQGTGGGGNEQFF. J is TRBJ2-1 and V is TRBV4-2, with 7 bases identical to TRBD2. The length of the CDR3 is 16 residues. Germline V lookup: CDR1 LGHNA, CDR2 YNFKEQ. The junction had 12 bases not matched to a gene; V was cut back by 3 bases and J by 7 bases.

V usage is TRBV4-1 and J usage is TRBJ1-5; 11 bases map to TRBD1. Germline V gene sequence: CDR1 MGHRA, CDR2 YSYEKL. J was trimmed by 2 bases and V by 9 bases; bases with no gene match: 15. The CDR3 runs to 18 residues. This chain's CDR3 is CASGQGAFRGGGNQPQHF. The CDR3 DNA follows: TGCGCCAGTGGACAGGGGGCTTTTCGAGGCGGGGGCAATCAGCCCCAGCATTTT.

The V call is TRBV5-6, the J call TRBJ1-2; 9 positions agree with TRBD1. The CDR3 loop spans 13 amino acids. The germline V gene has CDR1 SGHDT and CDR2 YYEEEE. Losses at the gene ends were 3 bases for V and 5 bases for J; bases not matched to a gene: 2. The CDR3 DNA sequence: TGTGCCAGCAGCTGGGGGACAGGGTATGGCTACACCTTC. As protein: CASSWGTGYGYTF.

The V call is TRBV2, the J call TRBJ1-5; D is ambiguous. Germline CDR1 and CDR2: SNHLY and FYNNEI. The CDR3 loop spans 13 amino acids. V was clipped by 5 bases and J by 5 bases, with 10 bases between them. Here the CDR3 DNA reads TGTGCCAGCAGTAGTATTCGGGATCAGCCCCAGCATTTT. This codes for CASSSIRDQPQHF.

This chain links TRBV6-1 with TRBJ2-5, with unresolved D. The germline V gene encodes CDR1 MNHNS and CDR2 SASEGT. The CDR3 length is 13 residues. V was shortened by 6 bases and J by 2 bases, with 10 bases between the two germline ends. CDR3 sequence reads: CASRVRDQETQYF. In nucleotides, the CDR3 is TGTGCCAGCAGGGTCCGAGATCAAGAGACCCAGTACTTC.

V gene TRBV6-5 combines with J gene TRBJ2-2; a possible D gene is TRBD2 (5 bases). Germline CDR1 and CDR2: MNHEY and SVGAGI. The CDR3 has 13 residues. Trimming left V 6 bases short and J 0 bases short, with 5 bases between. CDR3 sequence reads: CASSGTNTGELFF. CDR3 nucleotide sequence: TGTGCCAGCAGCGGGACGAACACCGGGGAGCTGTTTTTT.

The rearrangement joins TRBV5-4 to TRBJ2-5, with 8 nucleotides matching TRBD1. The V gene end was trimmed by 4 bases and the J gene end by 10 bases; junction bases not matched to a gene: 15. This CDR3 is built from 15 residues. Germline-derived CDR1 and CDR2 are SGHNT and YYREEE (reference sequence). CDR3 protein: CASSIGQGTPMGQYF. DNA of the CDR3: TGTGCCAGCAGCATAGGACAGGGAACTCCAATGGGCCAGTACTTC.

The chain carries TRBV5-8 and TRBJ1-5, with 10 bases fitting TRBD1. The CDR3 consists of 15 residues. From germline, CDR1 is SGHTS and CDR2 YDEGEE. V dropped 2 bases and J dropped 4; count of bases not matched to a gene: 3. Written as DNA, the CDR3 is TGTGCCAGCAGCTTTGGGACAGGGGCTAATCAGCCCCAGCATTTT. It is translated as CASSFGTGANQPQHF.

The V call is TRBV28, the J call TRBJ2-7; 7 nucleotides match TRBD1. Trimming cost V 5 bases and J 4 bases; bases outside gene matches: 11. The CDR3 loop spans 15 amino acids. From germline, CDR1 is MDHEN and CDR2 SYDVKM. The CDR3 bases are TGTGCCAGCAGTACTACAGGGGAAAGAGGGTACGAGCAGTACTTC. Amino acids: CASSTTGERGYEQYF.

V is TRBV18 and J is TRBJ2-7; D gene unclear. The CDR3 runs 13 residues. Deletions cut 4 bases from V and 2 bases from J, with 9 bases between. Germline V CDR1 and CDR2: KGHSH, LQKENI. DNA for the CDR3: TGTGCCAGCTCACTCACGGAGACCTACGAGCAGTACTTC. It is translated as CASSLTETYEQYF. The full variable domain, in which reference TRBV18 and TRBJ2-7 provide the parts outside the CDR3, is NAGVMQNPRHLVRRRGQEARLRCSPMKGHSHVYWYRQLPEEGLKFMVYLQKENIIDESGMPKERFSAEFPKEGPSILRIQQVVRGDSAAYFCASSLTETYEQYFGPGTRLTVT.

The chain carries TRBV2 and TRBJ1-4; a possible D gene is TRBD1 (5 bases). Per germline, CDR1 SNHLY and CDR2 FYNNEI. The CDR3 extends over 11 amino acids. V gave up 1 base and J gave up 12 bases, with 6 bases separating them. In DNA, the CDR3 is TGTGCCAGCAGTGAAGGGGGGGAACTGTTTTTT. Protein sequence: CASSEGGELFF.

The chain uses TRBV15 and TRBJ2-3; D gene unclear. The CDR3 has 14 residues. Germline assignment: CDR1 LNHNV and CDR2 YYDKDF (reference sequence). V lost 1 base and J lost 1, with 6 bases in between. The CDR3 protein is CATSRVPRTDTQYF. CDR3 nucleotide sequence: TGTGCCACCAGCAGAGTCCCTCGCACAGATACGCAGTATTTT.

The gene calls are TRBV11-2 and TRBJ2-7, with TRBD1 matching over 7 bases. Germline V lookup: CDR1 SGHAT, CDR2 FQNNGV. The ends lost 2 bases at V and 7 bases at J; junction bases unmatched: 8. There are 14 residues in the CDR3. CDR3 in amino acids: CASSLYRGVGEQYF. The DNA of the CDR3 is TGTGCCAGCAGCTTATACAGGGGAGTGGGTGAGCAGTACTTC. Together with reference TRBV11-2 and TRBJ2-7, the CDR3 gives the full variable domain: EAGVAQSPRYKIIEKRQSVAFWCNPISGHATLYWYQQILGQGPKLLIQFQNNGVVDDSQLPKDRFSAERLKGVDSTLKIQPAKLEDSAVYLCASSLYRGVGEQYFGPGTRLTVT.

V gene TRBV7-9 combines with J gene TRBJ2-1; tentatively, D is TRBD1 (6 bases). CDR1 is SEHNR, CDR2 FQNEAQ, per germline (reference sequence). CDR3 length: 16 residues. V was pared by 1 base and J by 10 bases, with 20 bases between. The CDR3 region is CASSLEGGPKPWEQFF. The CDR3 bases are TGTGCCAGCAGCTTAGAAGGGGGACCCAAGCCGTGGGAGCAGTTCTTC.

The V call is TRBV19, the J call TRBJ2-7; TRBD1 aligns across 9 bases. The germline gives CDR1 LNHDA, CDR2 SQIVND (reference sequence). The CDR3 runs to 13 residues. With V trimmed by 4 bases and J by 6 bases, 4 bases remained unmatched. The CDR3 DNA reads TGTGCCAGTAGTACACAGGGGGCTGTCGAGCAGTACTTC. Translation: CASSTQGAVEQYF. The full variable domain, rest sourced from reference TRBV19 and TRBJ2-7, is DGGITQSPKYLFRKEGQNVTLSCEQNLNHDAMYWYRQDPGQGLRLIYYSQIVNDFQKGDIAEGYSVSREKKESFPLTVTSAQKNPTAFYLCASSTQGAVEQYFGPGTRLTVT.

The rearrangement uses TRBV2 and TRBJ1-1; 9 nucleotides agree with TRBD1. The germline gives CDR1 SNHLY, CDR2 FYNNEI. The CDR3 loop spans 16 amino acids. Trimming removed 10 bases from V and 0 bases from J; junction bases left unmatched: 12. CDR3 sequence (DNA): TGTGCCATAACCGGGAGCCGGGACAGGGTGAACACTGAAGCTTTCTTT. It codes for CAITGSRDRVNTEAFF. The full variable domain, completed using reference TRBV2 and TRBJ1-1, is EPEVTQTPSHQVTQMGQEVILRCVPISNHLYFYWYRQILGQKVEFLVSFYNNEISEKSEIFDDQFSVERPDGSNFTLKIRSTKLEDSAMYFCAITGSRDRVNTEAFFGQGTRLTVV.

The V call is TRBV28, the J call TRBJ2-5; TRBD2 might be the D (6 bases). This CDR3 is built from 15 residues. CDR1 and CDR2 from the germline V gene are MDHEN and SYDVKM. The V and J ends lost 1 base and 2 bases respectively, with 11 bases between them. DNA of the CDR3: TGTGCCAGCAGTTTATTCCTAGCGTCACAAGAGACCCAGTACTTC. This codes for CASSLFLASQETQYF.

The chain recombines TRBV13 with TRBJ1-1; D ambiguous. With 7 bases removed from V and 1 base from J, the gap between germline ends came to 16 bases. Germline V gene lookup returns CDR1 PRHDT and CDR2 FYEKMQ (reference sequence). The CDR3 totals 15 residues. CDR3 protein: CASTSGPTPNTEAFF. Here the CDR3 DNA reads TGTGCCAGCACCTCTGGGCCCACTCCGAACACTGAAGCTTTCTTT.

The rearrangement uses TRBV2 and TRBJ2-3; TRBD2 aligns across 8 bases. The CDR3 has 15 amino acids. V trimming: 8 bases; J trimming: 0 bases; junction bases outside the gene matches: 7. Germline V gene sequence: CDR1 SNHLY, CDR2 FYNNEI. CDR3: CASSRREVSTDTQYF. The DNA for the CDR3 is TGTGCCAGCTCTCGGCGGGAGGTCAGCACAGATACGCAGTATTTT.